The rows below give T cell receptor beta chains drawn from one sample of a study of T-cell reconstitution after alpha-beta-depleted transplantation in children. TCRdb processed the PCR reads anew with MiXCR; each CDR3 protein has one entry. The sample shows around 700,000 distinct CDR3 sequences, 13% of them seen only once. The sample here was PBMCs, taken before TCRalphabeta/CD19-depleted stem cell transplant. The origin of the receptors is a girl aged 2 to 9 with congenital amegakaryocytic thrombocytopenia, due to receive a stem cell transplant. The CDR3 runs from the conserved cysteine through the conserved F or W. Each record gives: CDR3 length, clone size, V gene, D gene, J gene, CDR3 protein, CDR3 DNA. A D gene is named only where the DNA matches it firmly. The size entry is marked missing in some rows and otherwise reads once, few, many or a size class.

length: 13; size: few; V: TRBV29-1; D: TRBD2; J: TRBJ2-5; CDR3: CSAGTSGRGTQYF; DNA: TGCAGCGCCGGGACTAGCGGGAGAGGGACCCAGTACTTC
length: 15; size: many; V: TRBV5-1; D: .; J: TRBJ1-5; CDR3: CASSLGQEGNQPQHF; DNA: TGCGCCAGCAGCTTGGGCCAGGAAGGCAATCAGCCCCAGCATTTT
length: 13; size: few; V: TRBV24-1; D: .; J: TRBJ2-7; CDR3: CATFMTEGFEQYF; DNA: TGTGCCACCTTTATGACGGAGGGATTCGAGCAGTACTTC
length: 15; size: .; V: TRBV20-1; D: .; J: TRBJ2-1; CDR3: CSASSGPKRNNEQFF; DNA: TGCAGTGCCAGCTCGGGACCAAAGAGGAACAATGAGCAGTTCTTC
length: 14; size: many; V: TRBV29-1; D: .; J: TRBJ1-4; CDR3: CSVEGGATNEKLFF; DNA: TGCAGCGTTGAAGGGGGCGCGACTAATGAAAAACTGTTTTTT
length: 14; size: many; V: TRBV20-1; D: .; J: TRBJ2-7; CDR3: CSARGGPRSYEQYF; DNA: TGCAGTGCTAGAGGGGGACCTCGCTCCTACGAGCAGTACTTC
length: 13; size: .; V: TRBV10-3; D: .; J: TRBJ1-2; CDR3: CAISESTVYGHTF; DNA: TGTGCCATCAGTGAGTCGACGGTCTATGGCCACACCTTC
length: 14; size: many; V: TRBV20-1; D: TRBD1; J: TRBJ2-4; CDR3: CSARTGDAKNIQYF; DNA: TGCAGTGCTAGGACAGGGGATGCCAAAAACATTCAGTACTTC
length: 16; size: few; V: TRBV28; D: TRBD1; J: TRBJ2-1; CDR3: CASSPGTASSYNEQFF; DNA: TGTGCCAGCAGTCCCGGGACAGCAAGTTCCTACAATGAGCAGTTCTTC
length: 16; size: .; V: TRBV20-1; D: .; J: TRBJ2-7; CDR3: CSASSPIPGLSGEQYF; DNA: TGCAGTGCTAGCTCCCCAATCCCTGGACTTTCGGGGGAGCAGTACTTC
length: 16; size: many; V: TRBV20-1; D: TRBD2; J: TRBJ2-3; CDR3: CSARWWTSGKADTQYF; DNA: TGCAGTGCTAGATGGTGGACTAGCGGGAAGGCAGATACGCAGTATTTT
length: 16; size: few; V: TRBV5-1; D: TRBD2; J: TRBJ2-1; CDR3: CASSSVAGGPYNEQFF; DNA: TGCGCCAGCAGCTCCGTAGCGGGAGGCCCCTACAATGAGCAGTTCTTC
length: 13; size: many; V: TRBV7-9; D: .; J: TRBJ1-6; CDR3: CASSRQPNSPLHF; DNA: TGTGCCAGCAGCCGCCAACCTAATTCACCCCTCCACTTT
length: 12; size: many; V: TRBV20-1; D: .; J: TRBJ1-1; CDR3: CSEGRSDTEAFF; DNA: TGCAGTGAGGGCCGGTCCGACACTGAAGCTTTCTTT
length: 15; size: few; V: TRBV19; D: TRBD2; J: TRBJ2-5; CDR3: CASSLTSGAPETQYF; DNA: TGTGCCAGTAGTCTGACTAGCGGCGCTCCAGAGACCCAGTACTTC
length: 16; size: few; V: TRBV20-1; D: TRBD2; J: TRBJ2-5; CDR3: CSANAPLGLAAETQYF; DNA: TGCAGTGCTAATGCCCCCCTGGGACTAGCGGCAGAGACCCAGTACTTC
length: 15; size: .; V: TRBV4-1; D: TRBD2; J: TRBJ2-7; CDR3: CASSQDIAGSREQYF; DNA: TGCGCCAGCAGCCAAGATATAGCGGGGTCACGGGAGCAGTACTTC
length: 13; size: .; V: TRBV20-1; D: .; J: TRBJ2-5; CDR3: CSAAQGRTETQYF; DNA: TGCAGTGCCGCACAGGGGAGGACGGAGACCCAGTACTTC
length: 13; size: .; V: TRBV20-1; D: .; J: TRBJ2-7; CDR3: CSARRDHTYEQYF; DNA: TGCAGTGCTAGAAGGGACCACACCTACGAGCAGTACTTC
length: 16; size: .; V: TRBV10-3; D: .; J: TRBJ2-3; CDR3: CAISESSGRSTDTQYF; DNA: TGTGCCATCAGTGAGTCAAGCGGGCGTAGCACAGATACGCAGTATTTT
length: 15; size: .; V: TRBV6-1; D: TRBD2; J: TRBJ2-5; CDR3: CASSRTRLAGETQYF; DNA: TGTGCCAGCAGCCGAACGCGCCTAGCGGGAGAGACCCAGTACTTC
length: 12; size: many; V: TRBV25-1; D: .; J: TRBJ2-7; CDR3: CASRGGSYEQYF; DNA: TGTGCCAGCAGAGGTGGCTCCTACGAGCAGTACTTC
length: 16; size: few; V: TRBV7-8; D: TRBD1; J: TRBJ2-5; CDR3: CASSLAETGARETQYF; DNA: TGTGCCAGCAGCTTAGCTGAGACAGGGGCAAGGGAGACCCAGTACTTC
length: 17; size: many; V: TRBV28; D: .; J: TRBJ1-1; CDR3: CASSVPYPRSVNTEAFF; DNA: TGTGCCAGCAGTGTCCCCTATCCTCGGAGCGTGAACACTGAAGCTTTCTTT
length: 14; size: many; V: TRBV20-1; D: TRBD1; J: TRBJ2-1; CDR3: CSAQRQGAYNEQFF; DNA: TGCAGTGCTCAGAGACAGGGGGCCTACAATGAGCAGTTCTTC
length: 11; size: many; V: TRBV12-3/TRBV12-4; D: .; J: TRBJ2-5; CDR3: CASSRYGTQYF; DNA: TGTGCCAGCAGTCGGTATGGGACCCAGTACTTC
length: 14; size: few; V: TRBV7-8; D: .; J: TRBJ1-3; CDR3: CASSLYSSGNTIYF; DNA: TGTGCCAGCAGCTTGTACAGCTCTGGAAACACCATATATTTT
length: 15; size: many; V: TRBV25-1; D: .; J: TRBJ1-3; CDR3: CASSESGTSGNTIYF; DNA: TGTGCCAGCAGTGAATCTGGGACATCTGGAAACACCATATATTTT